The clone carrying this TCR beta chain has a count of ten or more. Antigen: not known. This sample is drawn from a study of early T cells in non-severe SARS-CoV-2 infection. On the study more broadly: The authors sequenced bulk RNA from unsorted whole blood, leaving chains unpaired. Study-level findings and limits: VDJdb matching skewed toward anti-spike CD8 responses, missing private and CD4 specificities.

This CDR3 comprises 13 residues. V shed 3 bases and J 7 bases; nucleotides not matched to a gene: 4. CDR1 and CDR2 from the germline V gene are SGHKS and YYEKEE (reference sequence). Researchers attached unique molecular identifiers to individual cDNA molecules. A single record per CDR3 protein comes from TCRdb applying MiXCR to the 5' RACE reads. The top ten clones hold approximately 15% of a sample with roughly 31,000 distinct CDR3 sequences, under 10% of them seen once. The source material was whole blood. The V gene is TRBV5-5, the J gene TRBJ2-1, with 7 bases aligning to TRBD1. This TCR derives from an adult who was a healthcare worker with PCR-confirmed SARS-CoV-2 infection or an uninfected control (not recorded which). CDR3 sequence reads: CASSWDSANEQFF. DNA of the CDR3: TGTGCCAGCAGCTGGGACAGTGCAAATGAGCAGTTCTTC.